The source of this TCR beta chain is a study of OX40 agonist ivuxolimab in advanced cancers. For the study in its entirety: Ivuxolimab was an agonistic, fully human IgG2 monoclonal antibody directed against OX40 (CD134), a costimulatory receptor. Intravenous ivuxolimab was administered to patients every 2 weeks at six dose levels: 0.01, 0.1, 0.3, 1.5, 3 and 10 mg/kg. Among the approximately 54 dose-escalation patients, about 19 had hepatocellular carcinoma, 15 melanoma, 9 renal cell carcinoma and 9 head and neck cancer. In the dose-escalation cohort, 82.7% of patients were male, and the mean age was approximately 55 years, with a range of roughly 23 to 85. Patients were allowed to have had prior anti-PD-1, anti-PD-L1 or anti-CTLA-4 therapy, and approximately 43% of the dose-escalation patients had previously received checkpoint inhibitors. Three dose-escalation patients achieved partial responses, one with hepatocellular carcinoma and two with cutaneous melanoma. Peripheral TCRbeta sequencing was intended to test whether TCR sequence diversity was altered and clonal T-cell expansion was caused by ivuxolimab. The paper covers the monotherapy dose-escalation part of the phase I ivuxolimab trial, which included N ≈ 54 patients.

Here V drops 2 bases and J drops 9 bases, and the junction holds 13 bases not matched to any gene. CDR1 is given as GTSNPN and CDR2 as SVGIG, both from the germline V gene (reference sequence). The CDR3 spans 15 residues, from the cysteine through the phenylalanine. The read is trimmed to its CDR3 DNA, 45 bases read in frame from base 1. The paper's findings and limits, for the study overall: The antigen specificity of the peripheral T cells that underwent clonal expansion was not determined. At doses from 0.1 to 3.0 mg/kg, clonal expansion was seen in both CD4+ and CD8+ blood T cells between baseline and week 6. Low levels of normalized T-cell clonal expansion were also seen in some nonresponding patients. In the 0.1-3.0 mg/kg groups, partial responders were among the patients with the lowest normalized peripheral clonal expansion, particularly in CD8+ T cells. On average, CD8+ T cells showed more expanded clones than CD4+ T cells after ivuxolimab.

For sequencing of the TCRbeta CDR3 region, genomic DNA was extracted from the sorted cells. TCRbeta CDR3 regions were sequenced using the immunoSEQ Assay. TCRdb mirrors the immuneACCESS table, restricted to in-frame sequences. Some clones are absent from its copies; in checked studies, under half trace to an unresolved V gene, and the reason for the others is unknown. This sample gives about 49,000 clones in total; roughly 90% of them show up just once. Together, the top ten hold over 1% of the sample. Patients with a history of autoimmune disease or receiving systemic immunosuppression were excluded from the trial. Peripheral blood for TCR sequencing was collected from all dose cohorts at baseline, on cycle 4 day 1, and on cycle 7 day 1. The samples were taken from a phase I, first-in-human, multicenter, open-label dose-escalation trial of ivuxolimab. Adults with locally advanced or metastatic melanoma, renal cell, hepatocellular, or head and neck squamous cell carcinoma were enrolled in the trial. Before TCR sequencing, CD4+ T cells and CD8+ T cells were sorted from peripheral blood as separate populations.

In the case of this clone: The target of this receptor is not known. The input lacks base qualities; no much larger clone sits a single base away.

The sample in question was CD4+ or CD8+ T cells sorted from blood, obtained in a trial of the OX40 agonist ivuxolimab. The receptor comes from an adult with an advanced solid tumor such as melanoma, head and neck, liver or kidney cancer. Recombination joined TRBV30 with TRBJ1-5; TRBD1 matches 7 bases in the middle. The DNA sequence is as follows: TGTGCCTGGAGTCCACCGAGGGACAGAAGGGGGCCCCAGCATTTT. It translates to CAWSPPRDRRGPQHF.